The subject of this entry is one T cell receptor beta chain. The antigen remains unidentified. The sample is drawn from a study of a mutant IDH1 vaccine in newly diagnosed glioma. Study information: Treated patients, averaging approximately 40 years, were about 62% male and roughly 38% female. Patients got radiotherapy, temozolomide, or both beforehand, and most got both.

TCRdb's copy holds only in-frame clones and misses some; the assay was immunoSEQ multiplex PCR. Among approximately 32,000 clones listed, approximately 89% were seen once. The CDR3 has 14 amino acids. Germline V gives CDR1 SGHRS, CDR2 YFSETQ. Trimming shortened V by 0 bases and J by 8 bases, and 12 bases separated the two germline ends. Indicated time point: week 47, end of study. Topical imiquimod was applied with each vaccine dose, which held 300 ug of mutant IDH1 20-mer peptide. This clonotype was sampled from a man aged 35 to 55 with glioma. The chain recombines TRBV5-1 with TRBJ2-1; no clear D. This sample comprised PBMCs, obtained from a glioma patient whose treatment included an IDH1 peptide vaccine. Written as DNA, the CDR3 is TGCGCCAGCAGCTTGGGGGGTCTGATCGATGAGCAGTTCTTC. Translating it yields CASSLGGLIDEQFF. Complete variable domain (other parts from reference TRBV5-1 and TRBJ2-1): KAGVTQTPRYLIKTRGQQVTLSCSPISGHRSVSWYQQTPGQGLQFLFEYFSETQRNKGNFPGRFSGRQFSNSRSEMNVSTLELGDSALYLCASSLGGLIDEQFFGPGTRLTVL.